This TCR beta chain was obtained from a study of T cells after somatic rescue of genetic block. The CDR3 spans 14 residues. Germline V gene data show CDR1 as SGHDN and CDR2 as FVKESK. With 0 bases removed from V and 2 bases from J, the gap between germline ends came to 6 bases. Assay: immunoSEQ multiplex PCR; the TCRdb copy retains only in-frame clones and omits some. The sample carries 70,000 to 85,000 clones, under 95% recorded once. The chain recombines TRBV14 with TRBJ2-3; D call uncertain. This TCR derives from a young man. The specimen was peripheral blood mononuclear cells (PBMCs). The CDR3 loop is CASSQDLTTDTQYF. Here the CDR3 DNA reads TGTGCCAGCAGCCAAGATCTCACCACAGATACGCAGTATTTT.